Listed below are T cell receptor beta chains from one sample, sequenced in a study of T cell responses to AZD1222 COVID-19 vaccine. Profiled with immunoSEQ multiplex PCR; TCRdb holds only in-frame clones, not every one. This table holds roughly 150,000 clones, roughly 94% found once. The sequencing here drew on peripheral blood, taken 28 days after the second AZD1222 dose. All receptors derive from an adult who received the AZD1222 COVID-19 vaccine. Both conserved end residues are part of each CDR3. A D gene is named only where the DNA matches it firmly. Clone size is given for some rows only: seen once, a few or many times, or a class if the clone is expanded.

v_gene: TRBV14
abundance: -
j_gene: TRBJ2-7
d_gene: -
len: 11
CDR3aa: CASSQNYEQYF
CDR3nt: TGTGCCAGCAGCCAGAACTACGAGCAGTACTTC

v_gene: TRBV19
abundance: -
j_gene: TRBJ2-7
d_gene: -
len: 11
CDR3aa: CASSKGYEQYF
CDR3nt: TGTGCCAGTAGTAAGGGCTACGAGCAGTACTTC

v_gene: TRBV7-9
abundance: once
j_gene: TRBJ2-4
d_gene: -
len: 16
CDR3aa: CASSPAGILAKNIQYF
CDR3nt: TGTGCCAGCAGCCCGGCGGGTATCCTTGCCAAAAACATTCAGTACTTC

v_gene: TRBV5-4
abundance: -
j_gene: TRBJ1-2
d_gene: TRBD1
len: 15
CDR3aa: CASSFTGELVYGYTF
CDR3nt: TGTGCCAGCAGCTTTACAGGGGAATTGGTCTATGGCTACACCTTC

v_gene: TRBV5-5
abundance: once
j_gene: TRBJ2-4
d_gene: -
len: 14
CDR3aa: CASSLAMGRNIQYF
CDR3nt: TGTGCCAGCAGCTTGGCAATGGGAAGAAACATTCAGTACTTC

v_gene: TRBV7-8
abundance: -
j_gene: TRBJ2-3
d_gene: -
len: 16
CDR3aa: CASSLGDRDNTDTQYF
CDR3nt: TGTGCCAGCAGCTTAGGAGACCGGGACAACACAGATACGCAGTATTTT

v_gene: TRBV11-2
abundance: -
j_gene: TRBJ2-7
d_gene: TRBD2
len: 17
CDR3aa: CASSLSGTSGRSYEQYF
CDR3nt: TGTGCCAGCAGCTTAAGCGGGACTAGCGGTCGATCCTACGAGCAGTACTTC

v_gene: TRBV5-1
abundance: -
j_gene: TRBJ1-2
d_gene: TRBD1
len: 15
CDR3aa: CASSLTGGGSGGYTF
CDR3nt: TGCGCCAGCAGCTTAACAGGGGGTGGAAGCGGTGGCTACACCTTC

v_gene: TRBV3-1/TRBV3-2
abundance: once
j_gene: TRBJ1-2
d_gene: -
len: 15
CDR3aa: CASSPGEAGAYGYTF
CDR3nt: TGTGCCAGCAGCCCCGGCGAGGCAGGAGCTTATGGCTACACCTTC

v_gene: TRBV15
abundance: -
j_gene: TRBJ2-5
d_gene: TRBD1
len: 16
CDR3aa: CATSRERGQGGETQYF
CDR3nt: TGTGCCACCAGCAGAGAAAGGGGACAGGGAGGGGAGACCCAGTACTTC

v_gene: TRBV7-2
abundance: -
j_gene: TRBJ2-7
d_gene: -
len: 12
CDR3aa: CASRRGSYEQYF
CDR3nt: TGTGCCAGCCGCAGGGGCTCCTACGAGCAGTACTTC

v_gene: TRBV7-2
abundance: once
j_gene: TRBJ1-4
d_gene: -
len: 14
CDR3aa: CASSFQATNEKLFF
CDR3nt: TGTGCCAGCAGCTTCCAGGCAACTAATGAAAAACTGTTTTTT

v_gene: TRBV10-3
abundance: -
j_gene: TRBJ2-1
d_gene: TRBD2
len: 13
CDR3aa: CAIKREGQNEQFF
CDR3nt: TGTGCCATCAAGAGGGAGGGCCAGAATGAGCAGTTCTTC

v_gene: TRBV10-3
abundance: -
j_gene: TRBJ1-2
d_gene: TRBD1
len: 13
CDR3aa: CAISVDRGYGYTF
CDR3nt: TGTGCCATCAGCGTGGACAGGGGCTATGGCTACACCTTC

v_gene: TRBV5-4
abundance: -
j_gene: TRBJ2-1
d_gene: TRBD2
len: 16
CDR3aa: CASSSNLAGEVNEQFF
CDR3nt: TGTGCCAGCAGCTCCAACCTAGCGGGAGAAGTCAATGAGCAGTTCTTC

v_gene: TRBV6-2/TRBV6-3
abundance: once
j_gene: TRBJ2-2
d_gene: -
len: 13
CDR3aa: CASSRGYTGELFF
CDR3nt: TGTGCCAGCAGCCGGGGGTACACCGGGGAGCTGTTTTTT

v_gene: TRBV7-9
abundance: -
j_gene: TRBJ2-3
d_gene: TRBD1
len: 16
CDR3aa: CASRGIGTGGPDTQYF
CDR3nt: TGTGCCAGCAGGGGAATAGGGACAGGGGGCCCGGATACGCAGTATTTT

v_gene: TRBV11-3
abundance: -
j_gene: TRBJ1-5
d_gene: TRBD1
len: 19
CDR3aa: CASSLDPRTGRPGNQPQHF
CDR3nt: TGTGCCAGCAGCTTAGATCCCAGGACAGGCCGCCCAGGCAATCAGCCCCAGCATTTT

v_gene: TRBV5-4
abundance: -
j_gene: TRBJ1-2
d_gene: -
len: 15
CDR3aa: CASSLYVDEVDGYTF
CDR3nt: TGTGCCAGCAGCTTGTACGTGGATGAGGTTGATGGCTACACCTTC

v_gene: TRBV6-2/TRBV6-3
abundance: -
j_gene: TRBJ2-7
d_gene: -
len: 16
CDR3aa: CASSPPGLPDGYEQYF
CDR3nt: TGTGCCAGCAGTCCACCGGGACTCCCCGACGGGTACGAGCAGTACTTC

v_gene: TRBV18
abundance: once
j_gene: TRBJ1-5
d_gene: -
len: 14
CDR3aa: CASSPEGGNQPQHF
CDR3nt: TGTGCCAGCTCACCAGAAGGGGGCAATCAGCCCCAGCATTTT

v_gene: TRBV7-6
abundance: -
j_gene: TRBJ2-5
d_gene: -
len: 15
CDR3aa: CASSSPPLGQETQYF
CDR3nt: TGTGCCAGCAGCTCCCCCCCGTTGGGACAAGAGACCCAGTACTTC